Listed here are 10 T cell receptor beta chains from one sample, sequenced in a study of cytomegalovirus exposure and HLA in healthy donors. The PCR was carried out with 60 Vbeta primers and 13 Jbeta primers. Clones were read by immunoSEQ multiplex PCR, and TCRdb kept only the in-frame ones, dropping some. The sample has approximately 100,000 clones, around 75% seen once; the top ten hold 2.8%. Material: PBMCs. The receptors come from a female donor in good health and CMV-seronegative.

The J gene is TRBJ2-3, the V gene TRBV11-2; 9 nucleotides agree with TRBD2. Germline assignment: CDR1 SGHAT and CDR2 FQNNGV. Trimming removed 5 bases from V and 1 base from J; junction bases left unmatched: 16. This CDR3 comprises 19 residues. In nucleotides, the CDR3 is TGTGCCAGCAGCAATATAGAGCGGGAGGTACCGACCCGCACAGATACGCAGTATTTT. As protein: CASSNIEREVPTRTDTQYF.

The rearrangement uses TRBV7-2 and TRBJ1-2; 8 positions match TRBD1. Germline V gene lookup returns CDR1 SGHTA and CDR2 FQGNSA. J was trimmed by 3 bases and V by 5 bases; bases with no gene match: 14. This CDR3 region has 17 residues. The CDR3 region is CASSPLPRDRWYYGYTF. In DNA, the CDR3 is TGTGCCAGCAGCCCTCTGCCGCGGGACAGGTGGTACTATGGCTACACCTTC.

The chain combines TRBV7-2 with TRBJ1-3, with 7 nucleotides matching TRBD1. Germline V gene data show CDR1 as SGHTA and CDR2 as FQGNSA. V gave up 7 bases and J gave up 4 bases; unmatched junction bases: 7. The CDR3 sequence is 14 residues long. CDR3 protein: CASTPGGSGNTIYF. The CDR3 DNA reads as TGTGCCAGCACCCCAGGGGGGTCCGGAAACACCATATATTTT.

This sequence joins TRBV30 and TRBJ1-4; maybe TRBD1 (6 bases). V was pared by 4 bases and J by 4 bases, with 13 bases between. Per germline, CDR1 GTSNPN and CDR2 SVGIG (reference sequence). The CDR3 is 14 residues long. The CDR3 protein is CAWNRAYGNEKLFF. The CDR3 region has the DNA TGTGCCTGGAACAGGGCATATGGTAATGAAAAACTGTTTTTT.

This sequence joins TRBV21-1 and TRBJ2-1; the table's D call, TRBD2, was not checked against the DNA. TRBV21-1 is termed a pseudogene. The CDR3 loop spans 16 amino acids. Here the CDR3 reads CASSTPMRGTYNEQFF. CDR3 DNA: TGTGCCAGCAGCACGCCAATGCGGGGCACCTACAATGAGCAGTTCTTC.

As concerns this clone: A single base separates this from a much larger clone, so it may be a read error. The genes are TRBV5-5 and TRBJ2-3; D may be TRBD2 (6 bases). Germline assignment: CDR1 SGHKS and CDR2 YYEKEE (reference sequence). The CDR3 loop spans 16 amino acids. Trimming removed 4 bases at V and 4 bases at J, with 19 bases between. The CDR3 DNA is TGTGCCAGCAGCGTTTATAGAGGGCCTAGCGCAGATACGCAGTATTTT. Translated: CASSVYRGPSADTQYF.

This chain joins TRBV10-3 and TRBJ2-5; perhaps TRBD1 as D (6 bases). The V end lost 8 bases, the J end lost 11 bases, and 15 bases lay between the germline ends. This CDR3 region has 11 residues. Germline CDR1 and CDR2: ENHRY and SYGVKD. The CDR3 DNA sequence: TGTGCCATCTCAGGGGCGAAGGAGCAGTACTTC. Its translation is CAISGAKEQYF.

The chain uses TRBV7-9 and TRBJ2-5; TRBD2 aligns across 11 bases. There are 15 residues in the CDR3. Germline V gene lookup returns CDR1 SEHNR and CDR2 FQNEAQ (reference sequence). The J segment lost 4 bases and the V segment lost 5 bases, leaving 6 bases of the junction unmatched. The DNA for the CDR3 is TGTGCCAGCAGCGCCTATAGCGGGGGGGCAGAGACCCAGTACTTC. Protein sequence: CASSAYSGGAETQYF.

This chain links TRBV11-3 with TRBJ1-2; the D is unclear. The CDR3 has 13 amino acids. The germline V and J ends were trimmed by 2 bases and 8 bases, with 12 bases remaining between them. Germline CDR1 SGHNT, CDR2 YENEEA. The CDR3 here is CASSLKGVGGYTF. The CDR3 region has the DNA TGTGCCAGCAGCTTAAAGGGAGTTGGCGGCTACACCTTC.

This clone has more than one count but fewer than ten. The DNA for the CDR3 is TGCGCCAGCGGACAGGGCTACGAGCAGTACTTC. Protein sequence: CASGQGYEQYF. J is TRBJ2-7 and V is TRBV4-1, with TRBD1 identical over 8 bases. This CDR3 has 11 residues. J lost 3 bases, V lost 8 bases, and 0 bases had no gene match. Germline lookup yields CDR1 MGHRA and CDR2 YSYEKL.